This is a list of T cell receptor beta chains from one sample in a study of type 1 regulatory T cells. TCRdb re-derived calls from the reads in MiXCR, one entry per CDR3 protein. The table shows approximately 97,000 distinct CDR3 sequences, with roughly 30% occurring only once. The sample was CD4+ T cells, either the whole sample or a sorted fraction (not recorded which). These receptor sequences come from a human donor in good health. Each CDR3 is given with its conserved first and last residue. Each record gives: V gene, clone size, J gene, D gene, CDR3 DNA, CDR3 protein. The D gene is left open where the match is weak. Clone size, where shown, is once, few, many, or a class for clones that have expanded.

V gene: TRBV7-8
clone size: few
J gene: TRBJ1-2
D gene: TRBD1
CDR3 DNA: TGTGCCAGCAGCTTAAACCTCGGACAGGGCGTCTATGGCTACACCTTC
CDR3 protein: CASSLNLGQGVYGYTF

V gene: TRBV18
clone size: -
J gene: TRBJ1-1
D gene: -
CDR3 DNA: TGTGCCAGCTCACCCGGGAGTTTGGACACTGAAGCTTTCTTT
CDR3 protein: CASSPGSLDTEAFF

V gene: TRBV7-6
clone size: -
J gene: TRBJ2-1
D gene: -
CDR3 DNA: TGTGCCAGCAGCTTAGAACGGGGGCTTTACAATGAGCAGTTCTTC
CDR3 protein: CASSLERGLYNEQFF

V gene: TRBV5-6
clone size: -
J gene: TRBJ1-4
D gene: -
CDR3 DNA: TGTGCCAGCACCCCGGGTGGTACGTCCCATGGGGAAAAACTGTTTTTT
CDR3 protein: CASTPGGTSHGEKLFF

V gene: TRBV19
clone size: -
J gene: TRBJ2-2
D gene: TRBD1
CDR3 DNA: TGTGCCAGTAGCGCCTTCCGGGACAGGGGGTCCGGGGAGCTGTTTTTT
CDR3 protein: CASSAFRDRGSGELFF

V gene: TRBV5-1
clone size: -
J gene: TRBJ2-3
D gene: TRBD2
CDR3 DNA: TGCGCCAGCAGCTTGGGGCGGGAGGTGTCGATAGATACGCAGTATTTT
CDR3 protein: CASSLGREVSIDTQYF

V gene: TRBV7-2
clone size: -
J gene: TRBJ2-3
D gene: -
CDR3 DNA: TGTGCCAGCAGCTTAGGAGTAGGAGTTGGCACAGATACGCAGTATTTT
CDR3 protein: CASSLGVGVGTDTQYF

V gene: TRBV5-1
clone size: few
J gene: TRBJ2-3
D gene: TRBD2
CDR3 DNA: TGCGCCAGCAGCTTGGACCCCGGGAGGTTGGGCACAGATACGCAGTATTTT
CDR3 protein: CASSLDPGRLGTDTQYF

V gene: TRBV20-1
clone size: -
J gene: TRBJ2-1
D gene: -
CDR3 DNA: TGCAGTGCTAGACGCACGCTAGATGAGCAGTTCTTC
CDR3 protein: CSARRTLDEQFF

V gene: TRBV6-2/TRBV6-3
clone size: few
J gene: TRBJ2-4
D gene: -
CDR3 DNA: TGTGCCAGTAGACCTTCCGGGTCGGAGAAAAACATTCAGTACTTC
CDR3 protein: CASRPSGSEKNIQYF

V gene: TRBV12-5
clone size: -
J gene: TRBJ2-1
D gene: TRBD1
CDR3 DNA: TGTGCTAGTGGCCGGGACAGGAGCTCCTACAATGAGCAGTTCTTC
CDR3 protein: CASGRDRSSYNEQFF

V gene: TRBV6-5
clone size: -
J gene: TRBJ2-7
D gene: TRBD2
CDR3 DNA: TGTGCCAGCAGTGGGGGACTAGCGGCTTTCGAGCAGTACTTC
CDR3 protein: CASSGGLAAFEQYF

V gene: TRBV10-1
clone size: few
J gene: TRBJ2-7
D gene: TRBD2
CDR3 DNA: TGCGCCAGCAGTGAGCCGGGACTAGCGGGAGGGCCGTCGATATCCGAGCAGTACTTC
CDR3 protein: CASSEPGLAGGPSISEQYF

V gene: TRBV20-1
clone size: few
J gene: TRBJ1-2
D gene: -
CDR3 DNA: TGCAGTGCTAGAGGTCCGACTTATGGCTACACCTTC
CDR3 protein: CSARGPTYGYTF

V gene: TRBV19
clone size: few
J gene: TRBJ2-5
D gene: TRBD1
CDR3 DNA: TGTGCCAGTAGTAGTCGGGACAGGGAACAAGAGACCCAGTACTTC
CDR3 protein: CASSSRDREQETQYF

V gene: TRBV20-1
clone size: -
J gene: TRBJ2-3
D gene: -
CDR3 DNA: TGCAGTGCTAGGGGCGGAATCCCCACAGATACGCAGTATTTT
CDR3 protein: CSARGGIPTDTQYF

V gene: TRBV23-1
clone size: -
J gene: TRBJ1-5
D gene: -
CDR3 DNA: TGCGCCAGCAGTCACGGACTGAACTTAAGCCTCCCGCTCTATAGCAATCAGCCCCAGCATTTT
CDR3 protein: CASSHGLNLSLPLYSNQPQHF

V gene: TRBV18
clone size: -
J gene: TRBJ2-3
D gene: TRBD2
CDR3 DNA: TGTGCCAGCTCAGCCGGGACTAGCGGCACAGATACGCAGTATTTT
CDR3 protein: CASSAGTSGTDTQYF

V gene: TRBV7-9
clone size: -
J gene: TRBJ2-5
D gene: TRBD2
CDR3 DNA: TGTGCCAGCAGCACCTTAGCGGGACAAGAGACCCAGTACTTC
CDR3 protein: CASSTLAGQETQYF

V gene: TRBV19
clone size: -
J gene: TRBJ2-1
D gene: -
CDR3 DNA: TGTGCCACCGCTGCCGCTGGCGGGATCAATGAGCAGTTCTTC
CDR3 protein: CATAAAGGINEQFF

V gene: TRBV27
clone size: few
J gene: TRBJ1-5
D gene: -
CDR3 DNA: TGTGCCAGCAGTTTCCTGGGACGGAATCAGCCCCAGCATTTT
CDR3 protein: CASSFLGRNQPQHF

V gene: TRBV5-6
clone size: -
J gene: TRBJ2-1
D gene: TRBD2
CDR3 DNA: TGTGCCAGCAGCTTGGGCGGGAGTCCAGGAAATGAGCAGTTCTTC
CDR3 protein: CASSLGGSPGNEQFF

V gene: TRBV5-1
clone size: many
J gene: TRBJ2-1
D gene: TRBD2
CDR3 DNA: TGCGCCAGCAGCGAACGCACTAGCGGGTATCTGAGCTCCTACAATGAGCAGTTCTTC
CDR3 protein: CASSERTSGYLSSYNEQFF

V gene: TRBV27
clone size: -
J gene: TRBJ2-5
D gene: -
CDR3 DNA: TGTGCCAGCAGTTTCTCAGGGCCACGGGTGACCCAGTACTTC
CDR3 protein: CASSFSGPRVTQYF

V gene: TRBV5-5
clone size: few
J gene: TRBJ2-5
D gene: -
CDR3 DNA: TGTGCCAGCAGCTTGCCTGGACGAGTCCAAGAGACCCAGTACTTC
CDR3 protein: CASSLPGRVQETQYF

V gene: TRBV29-1
clone size: -
J gene: TRBJ2-1
D gene: -
CDR3 DNA: TGCAGCGTTGACGCGGTGGGAATTTACAATGAGCAGTTCTTC
CDR3 protein: CSVDAVGIYNEQFF

V gene: TRBV5-4
clone size: once
J gene: TRBJ2-1
D gene: -
CDR3 DNA: TGTGCCAGCAGCTTTGAGTTGTATGAGCAGTTCTTC
CDR3 protein: CASSFELYEQFF

V gene: TRBV9
clone size: many
J gene: TRBJ2-2
D gene: -
CDR3 DNA: TGTGCCAGCGGGACACCGAACACCGGGGAGCTGTTTTTT
CDR3 protein: CASGTPNTGELFF

V gene: TRBV2
clone size: few
J gene: TRBJ2-2
D gene: TRBD2
CDR3 DNA: TGTGCCAGCAGTGAAGAAAGACTAGCTCACACCGGGGAGCTGTTTTTT
CDR3 protein: CASSEERLAHTGELFF

V gene: TRBV7-2
clone size: -
J gene: TRBJ2-3
D gene: -
CDR3 DNA: TGTGCCAGCAGCTTACCTACTGGGGTCGGGCGGGGTACGCAGTATTTT
CDR3 protein: CASSLPTGVGRGTQYF

V gene: TRBV7-2
clone size: few
J gene: TRBJ2-5
D gene: TRBD1
CDR3 DNA: TGTGCCAGCAGGGGGACAGGGGCTCAAGAGACCCAGTACTTC
CDR3 protein: CASRGTGAQETQYF

V gene: TRBV28
clone size: -
J gene: TRBJ2-5
D gene: -
CDR3 DNA: TGTGCCAGCCGCCAGGCCGGGGAGACCCAGTACTTC
CDR3 protein: CASRQAGETQYF

V gene: TRBV3-1
clone size: few
J gene: TRBJ2-3
D gene: TRBD2
CDR3 DNA: TGTGCCAGCAGCCAAGAAAGGCTTGCGGGAGTAGTCTCAGATACGCAGTATTTT
CDR3 protein: CASSQERLAGVVSDTQYF

V gene: TRBV7-8
clone size: many
J gene: TRBJ1-5
D gene: -
CDR3 DNA: TGTGCCAGCAGCTTTACACGGACAGAAAGCAATCAGCCCCAGCATTTT
CDR3 protein: CASSFTRTESNQPQHF

V gene: TRBV30
clone size: few
J gene: TRBJ2-7
D gene: -
CDR3 DNA: TGTGCCACGGCTCAGGGAGAAGGTCTTGGGCAGTACTTC
CDR3 protein: CATAQGEGLGQYF

V gene: TRBV7-2
clone size: few
J gene: TRBJ2-4
D gene: TRBD2
CDR3 DNA: TGTGCCAGCAGCTTAGGACTAGCGGGTATATACATTCAGTACTTC
CDR3 protein: CASSLGLAGIYIQYF

V gene: TRBV6-2/TRBV6-3
clone size: -
J gene: TRBJ2-7
D gene: -
CDR3 DNA: TGTGCCAGCAGTAGACAGGCGAGCTCCTACGAGCAGTACTTC
CDR3 protein: CASSRQASSYEQYF

V gene: TRBV28
clone size: -
J gene: TRBJ2-3
D gene: TRBD2
CDR3 DNA: TGTGCCAGCAGCCTCTGGACTAGCGGCGGCACAGATACGCAGTATTTT
CDR3 protein: CASSLWTSGGTDTQYF

V gene: TRBV20-1
clone size: -
J gene: TRBJ2-5
D gene: -
CDR3 DNA: TGCAGTGCTAGGGGCTCTATCGGACTAATCGGGGGGACCCAGTACTTC
CDR3 protein: CSARGSIGLIGGTQYF

V gene: TRBV15
clone size: -
J gene: TRBJ1-2
D gene: -
CDR3 DNA: TGTGCCACCAGCAAACAGGTTAGGGACTATGGCTACACCTTC
CDR3 protein: CATSKQVRDYGYTF

V gene: TRBV7-3
clone size: few
J gene: TRBJ1-1
D gene: -
CDR3 DNA: TGTGCCAGCAGCATAGGGGTAAACACTGAAGCTTTCTTT
CDR3 protein: CASSIGVNTEAFF

V gene: TRBV7-2
clone size: -
J gene: TRBJ1-1
D gene: -
CDR3 DNA: TGTGCCAGCACCCTAGGGGTGAACACTGAAGCTTTCTTT
CDR3 protein: CASTLGVNTEAFF

V gene: TRBV6-2/TRBV6-3
clone size: few
J gene: TRBJ2-7
D gene: -
CDR3 DNA: TGTGCCAGCAGTGACAGTTCGAGCTCCTACGAGCAGTACTTC
CDR3 protein: CASSDSSSSYEQYF

V gene: TRBV3-1
clone size: -
J gene: TRBJ2-2
D gene: -
CDR3 DNA: TGTGCCAGCAGCAGGCCGACGAACACCGGGGAGCTGTTTTTT
CDR3 protein: CASSRPTNTGELFF

V gene: TRBV10-2
clone size: few
J gene: TRBJ2-5
D gene: TRBD1
CDR3 DNA: TGCGCCAGCAAAGTAACAGGGGCTCAGACCCAGTACTTC
CDR3 protein: CASKVTGAQTQYF

V gene: TRBV9
clone size: once
J gene: TRBJ2-6
D gene: TRBD1
CDR3 DNA: TGTGCCAGCGGGACAGGGGTGACTGGGGCCAACGTCCTGACTTTC
CDR3 protein: CASGTGVTGANVLTF

V gene: TRBV7-3
clone size: few
J gene: TRBJ2-4
D gene: -
CDR3 DNA: TGTGCCAGCAGCCCCGGGACCTCGGATATAAACATTCAGTACTTC
CDR3 protein: CASSPGTSDINIQYF

V gene: TRBV19
clone size: few
J gene: TRBJ1-5
D gene: -
CDR3 DNA: TGTGCCAGTAGTACCGGAACAGGTGCTAGCAATCAGCCCCAGCATTTT
CDR3 protein: CASSTGTGASNQPQHF

V gene: TRBV10-3
clone size: -
J gene: TRBJ1-1
D gene: -
CDR3 DNA: TGTGCCATCAGTGAACTCGTGACGGCTAACACTGAAGCTTTCTTT
CDR3 protein: CAISELVTANTEAFF

V gene: TRBV19
clone size: few
J gene: TRBJ2-3
D gene: -
CDR3 DNA: TGTGCCAGTAGCGAATCCGGTTTTCGTACGCAGTATTTT
CDR3 protein: CASSESGFRTQYF

V gene: TRBV5-1
clone size: -
J gene: TRBJ2-1
D gene: -
CDR3 DNA: TGCGCCAGCAGCTTGGTAAAAAGGACAGTCTCCTACAATGAGCAGTTCTTC
CDR3 protein: CASSLVKRTVSYNEQFF

V gene: TRBV6-1
clone size: -
J gene: TRBJ2-4
D gene: -
CDR3 DNA: TGTGCCAGCCACAGGGTCAGCGAAAACATTCAGTACTTC
CDR3 protein: CASHRVSENIQYF